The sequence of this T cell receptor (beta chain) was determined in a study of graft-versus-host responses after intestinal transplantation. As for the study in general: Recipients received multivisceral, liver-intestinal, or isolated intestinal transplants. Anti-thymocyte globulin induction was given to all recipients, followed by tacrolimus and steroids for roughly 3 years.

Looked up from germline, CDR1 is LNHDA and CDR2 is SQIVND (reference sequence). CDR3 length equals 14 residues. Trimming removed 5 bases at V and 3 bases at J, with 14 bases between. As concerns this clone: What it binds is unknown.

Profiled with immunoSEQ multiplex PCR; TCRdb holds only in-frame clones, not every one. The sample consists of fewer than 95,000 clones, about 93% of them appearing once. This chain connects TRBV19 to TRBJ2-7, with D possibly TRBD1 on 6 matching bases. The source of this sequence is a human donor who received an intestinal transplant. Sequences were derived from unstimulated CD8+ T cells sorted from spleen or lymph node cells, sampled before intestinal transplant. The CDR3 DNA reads TGTGCCAGTAGTGCGAGCCAAGGGGGCTACGAGCAGTACTTC. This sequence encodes CASSASQGGYEQYF. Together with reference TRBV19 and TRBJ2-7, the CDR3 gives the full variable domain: DGGITQSPKYLFRKEGQNVTLSCEQNLNHDAMYWYRQDPGQGLRLIYYSQIVNDFQKGDIAEGYSVSREKKESFPLTVTSAQKNPTAFYLCASSASQGGYEQYFGPGTRLTVT.